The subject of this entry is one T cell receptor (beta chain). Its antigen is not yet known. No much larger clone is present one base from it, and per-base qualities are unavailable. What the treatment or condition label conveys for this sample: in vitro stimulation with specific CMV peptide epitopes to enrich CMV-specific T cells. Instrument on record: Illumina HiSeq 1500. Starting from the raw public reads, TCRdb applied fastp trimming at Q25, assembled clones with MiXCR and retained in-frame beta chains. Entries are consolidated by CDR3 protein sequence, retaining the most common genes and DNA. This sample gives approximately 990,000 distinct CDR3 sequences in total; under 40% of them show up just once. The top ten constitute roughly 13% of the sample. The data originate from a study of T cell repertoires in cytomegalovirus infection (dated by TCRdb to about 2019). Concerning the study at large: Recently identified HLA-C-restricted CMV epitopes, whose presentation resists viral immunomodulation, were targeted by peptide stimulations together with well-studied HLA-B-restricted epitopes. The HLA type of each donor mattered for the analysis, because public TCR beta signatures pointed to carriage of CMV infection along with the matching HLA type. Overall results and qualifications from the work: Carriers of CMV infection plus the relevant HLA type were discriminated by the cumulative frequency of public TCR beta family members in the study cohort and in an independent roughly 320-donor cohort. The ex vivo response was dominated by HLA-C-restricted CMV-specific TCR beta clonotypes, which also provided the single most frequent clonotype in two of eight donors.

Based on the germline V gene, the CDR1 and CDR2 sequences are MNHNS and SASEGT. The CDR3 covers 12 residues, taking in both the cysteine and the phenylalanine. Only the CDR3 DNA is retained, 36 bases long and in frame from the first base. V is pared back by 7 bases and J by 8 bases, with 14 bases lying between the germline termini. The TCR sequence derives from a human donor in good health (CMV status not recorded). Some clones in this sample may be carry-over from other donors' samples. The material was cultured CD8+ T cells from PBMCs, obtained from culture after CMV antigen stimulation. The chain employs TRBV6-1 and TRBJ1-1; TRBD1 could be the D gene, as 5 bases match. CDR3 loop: CASIPWGAEAFF. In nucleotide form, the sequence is TGTGCCAGCATCCCCTGGGGCGCCGAAGCTTTCTTT.